The entry that follows covers one T cell receptor beta chain sequence. What it binds is unknown. CDR3 length equals 15 residues. Germline V gene data show CDR1 as LNHNV and CDR2 as YYDKDF (reference sequence). V was trimmed by 3 bases and J by 8 bases, leaving 16 bases between them. This entry belongs to a study of vaccination effects on CD4 cells after COVID-19. Once cultured for more than nine days, the cells underwent separation to obtain CD4+ T cells. Either the BNT162b2 or mRNA-1273 vaccine was given to participants in two doses. The data were produced by immunoSEQ multiplex PCR, yet TCRdb's version contains in-frame clones alone and is incomplete. Of about 57,000 clones listed, 78% are singletons.

The rearrangement joins TRBV15 to TRBJ1-4; D possibly corresponds to TRBD1 (6 bases). The starting material was CD4+ T cells from PBMCs cultured without peptide, obtained after COVID-19 vaccination. The sequence derives from a human donor who received a COVID-19 vaccine. This CDR3 reads CATSSAVGAWEKLFF. CDR3 in DNA: TGTGCCACCAGCAGTGCTGTGGGGGCGTGGGAAAAACTGTTTTTT.